The 21 T cell receptor beta chains below all came from one sample that was sequenced in a study of blood T cell repertoires in COVID-19. Only in-frame clones appear in the TCRdb table, and some are missing; sequencing was by immunoSEQ multiplex PCR. The repertoire holds approximately 200,000 clones, with 85% as singletons. The sample consisted of PBMCs or T cells enriched from blood (not recorded which). Source of these receptors: a middle-aged man who had recovered from COVID-19.

The rearrangement links TRBV7-8 to TRBJ2-1, with D possibly matching TRBD1 (6 bases). The CDR3 has 16 amino acids. The germline V gene encodes CDR1 SGHVS and CDR2 FQNEAQ. The V end lost 1 base, the J end lost 4 bases, and 14 bases lay between the germline ends. This CDR3 is CASSLVGASIYNEQFF. CDR3 coding DNA: TGTGCCAGCAGCTTAGTGGGGGCGAGTATATACAATGAGCAGTTCTTC.

The chain combines TRBV24-1 with TRBJ2-3, with 9 bases matching TRBD1. After removal of 5 bases from V and 5 bases from J, the junction contained 13 bases not matched to a gene. The CDR3 has 17 residues. The V gene's germline CDR1 is KGHDR and CDR2 SFDVKD. The CDR3 loop is CATSAAGTGLFEDTQYF. The CDR3 nucleotides read TGTGCCACCAGTGCAGCCGGGACAGGGCTTTTCGAAGATACGCAGTATTTT.

The chain uses TRBV30 and TRBJ1-2; 8 bases match TRBD1. V dropped 3 bases and J dropped 4; count of bases not matched to a gene: 4. CDR1 is GTSNPN and CDR2 is SVGIG in the germline V gene (reference sequence). This CDR3 has 13 residues. This CDR3 reads CAWRGQGIYGYTF. The CDR3 nucleotides read TGTGCCTGGAGAGGACAGGGAATCTATGGCTACACCTTC.

This rearrangement joins TRBV19 to TRBJ1-5; no clear D gene. CDR3 length equals 15 residues. CDR1 is LNHDA, CDR2 SQIVND, per germline (reference sequence). The V end was cut by 6 bases, the J end by 7 bases, with 19 bases between. DNA of the CDR3: TGTGCCAGTAGCACAGAGCGGAGGGTCTTACAGCCCCAGCATTTT. Protein product: CASSTERRVLQPQHF.

This chain connects TRBV3-1 (or the pseudogene TRBV3-2) to TRBJ2-5, with TRBD1 matching 7 bases. CDR1 and CDR2 (germline): LGHDT, YNNKEL (reference sequence). The CDR3 length is 15 residues. J lost 2 bases, V lost 3 bases, and 6 bases had no gene match. The CDR3 DNA reads as TGTGCCAGCAGCCACACCGGGACAGAACAAGAGACCCAGTACTTC. This translates into CASSHTGTEQETQYF.

The chain has TRBV27 and TRBJ2-7; the match to TRBD1 covers 7 bases. The CDR3 has 15 residues. Losses at the gene ends were 5 bases for V and 2 bases for J; bases not matched to a gene: 9. CDR1 and CDR2 (germline): MNHEY, SMNVEV (reference sequence). This CDR3 is CASSRLGQSAYEQYF. CDR3 nucleotide sequence: TGTGCCAGCAGTCGCTTGGGACAGTCAGCCTACGAGCAGTACTTC.

This chain uses TRBV18 with TRBJ1-5; TRBD1 is a possible D gene (6 bases). Germline lookup yields CDR1 KGHSH and CDR2 LQKENI. There are 17 residues in the CDR3. V lost 6 bases, J lost 4 bases, and 22 bases lay in between. Written as DNA, the CDR3 is TGTGCCAGCTCTCAATCGAGAGCAGCGGGGGCTAATCAGCCCCAGCATTTT. Residues: CASSQSRAAGANQPQHF.

The V and J genes are TRBV4-1 and TRBJ2-7, with a weak D call TRBD1 (6 bases). This CDR3 has 14 residues. V shed 3 bases and J shed 3 bases, with 12 bases lying between them. Germline V gene sequence: CDR1 MGHRA, CDR2 YSYEKL. The CDR3: CASSQRRGGYEQYF. The CDR3 DNA reads TGCGCCAGCAGCCAGAGGAGAGGGGGCTACGAGCAGTACTTC.

The chain links TRBV7-9 to TRBJ2-1; 11 positions agree with TRBD2. The trim removed 4 bases at V and 4 bases at J, leaving 3 bases unmatched. There are 15 residues in the CDR3. Germline CDR1 SEHNR, CDR2 FQNEAQ (reference sequence). This chain's CDR3 is CASSSRLAGYNEQFF. CDR3 nucleotide sequence: TGTGCCAGCAGCTCCCGACTAGCGGGATACAATGAGCAGTTCTTC.

V usage is TRBV4-1 and J usage is TRBJ2-7; 8 bases are a match to TRBD2. The CDR3 is made up of 14 amino acids. Germline lookup yields CDR1 MGHRA and CDR2 YSYEKL. Trimming took 1 base from V and 5 from J; bases not matched to a gene: 4. This CDR3 reads CASSQVLAVDEQYF. The CDR3 DNA reads as TGCGCCAGCAGCCAAGTACTAGCGGTCGACGAGCAGTACTTC.

The rearrangement uses TRBV29-1 and TRBJ2-5; 8 nucleotides match TRBD1. The CDR3 is made up of 14 amino acids. J lost 1 base, V lost 6 bases, and 7 bases had no gene match. CDR1 is SQVTM and CDR2 is ANQGSEA in the germline V gene. This CDR3 reads CSVYRGTSQETQYF. Here the CDR3 DNA reads TGCAGCGTCTACAGGGGGACTTCCCAAGAGACCCAGTACTTC. Together with reference TRBV29-1 and TRBJ2-5, the CDR3 gives the full variable domain: SAVISQKPSRDICQRGTSLTIQCQVDSQVTMMFWYRQQPGQSLTLIATANQGSEATYESGFVIDKFPISRPNLTFSTLTVSNMSPEDSSIYLCSVYRGTSQETQYFGPGTRLLVL.

The rearrangement joins TRBV18 to TRBJ2-1; 7 bases line up with TRBD1. With V trimmed by 2 bases and J by 4 bases, 8 bases remained unmatched. CDR3 length: 16 amino acids. Germline V lookup: CDR1 KGHSH, CDR2 LQKENI. This CDR3 reads CASSPFGTEEYNEQFF. Here the CDR3 DNA reads TGTGCCAGCTCACCATTCGGGACAGAGGAATACAATGAGCAGTTCTTC.

J is TRBJ1-2 and V is TRBV29-1, with 8 bases lining up with TRBD1. V gave up 0 bases and J gave up 8 bases; unmatched junction bases: 11. Germline assignment: CDR1 SQVTM and CDR2 ANQGSEA. CDR3 length equals 15 residues. The chain's CDR3 is CSVEDARGQGAGYTF. Here the CDR3 DNA reads TGCAGCGTTGAAGATGCGAGGGGTCAGGGGGCGGGCTACACCTTC.

CDR3 in amino acids: CASTESPTPNTGELFF. In DNA form, the CDR3 reads TGTGCCAGCACCGAGTCCCCGACACCGAACACCGGGGAGCTGTTTTTT. The gene calls are TRBV2 and TRBJ2-2; no reliable D call. Trimming pared 7 bases from V and 0 bases from J, leaving 15 bases between. The CDR3 is 16 amino acids. The germline V gene encodes CDR1 SNHLY and CDR2 FYNNEI.

This clone was seen a few times. The chain links TRBV14 to TRBJ2-1; no firm D call. Deletions cut 3 bases from V and 4 bases from J, with 4 bases between. The CDR3 contains 12 residues. Germline V gene lookup returns CDR1 SGHDN and CDR2 FVKESK. The CDR3 bases are TGTGCCAGCAGCCAGCAGTACAATGAGCAGTTCTTC. Amino acids: CASSQQYNEQFF.

This chain uses TRBV14 with TRBJ1-5, with 7 bases that match TRBD1. In germline, CDR1 is SGHDN, CDR2 FVKESK. The V and J ends lost 6 bases and 7 bases, in that order; junction bases with no gene match: 12. The CDR3 contains 15 residues. For the CDR3, the DNA is TGTGCCAGCAGTCCTGTGCAGGGGGTCGGGCAGCCCCAGCATTTT. Translation: CASSPVQGVGQPQHF.

The chain is built from TRBV4-1 and TRBJ1-5; possibly TRBD1 for D (6 bases). Germline-derived CDR1 and CDR2 are MGHRA and YSYEKL. This CDR3 comprises 16 residues. The V end lost 0 bases, the J end lost 2 bases, and 11 bases lay between the germline ends. The CDR3 coding sequence is TGCGCCAGCAGCCAAGAAAGGGGGTTTCGCAATCAGCCCCAGCATTTT. It is translated as CASSQERGFRNQPQHF.

This clone was seen a single time. The V call is TRBV15, the J call TRBJ1-5; possibly TRBD1 for D (5 bases). The CDR3 sequence is 15 residues long. Per the germline V gene, CDR1 is LNHNV and CDR2 is YYDKDF (reference sequence). Trimming pared 0 bases from V and 4 bases from J, leaving 10 bases between. The CDR3 nucleotides read TGTGCCACCAGCAGAGATGGGGGAGGGAATCAGCCCCAGCATTTT. This codes for CATSRDGGGNQPQHF.

This chain connects TRBV5-4 to TRBJ2-2, with a weak D call TRBD1 (5 bases). Trimming cost V 1 base and J 5 bases, with 18 bases left between them. CDR3 size: 17 residues. Germline CDR1 reads SGHNT; CDR2 reads YYREEE (reference sequence). The CDR3 sequence is CASSLSLRQSETGELFF. The CDR3 DNA reads as TGTGCCAGCAGCTTGAGCTTGAGACAGTCGGAAACCGGGGAGCTGTTTTTT.

The gene calls are TRBV29-1 and TRBJ2-1, with D hard to call. The CDR3 extends over 14 amino acids. Trimming shortened V by 4 bases and J by 7 bases, and 17 bases separated the two germline ends. Germline V CDR1 and CDR2: SQVTM, ANQGSEA. The chain's CDR3 is CSVVRIVGFNEQFF. CDR3 sequence (DNA): TGCAGCGTTGTTAGAATAGTCGGGTTTAATGAGCAGTTCTTC.

The chain employs TRBV2 and TRBJ1-5; D might be TRBD1 (6 bases). Between the trimmed V and J ends, which lost 4 bases and 8 bases, there was a span of 15 bases. Germline lookup yields CDR1 SNHLY and CDR2 FYNNEI. The CDR3 has 14 residues. The CDR3 DNA follows: TGTGCCAGCAGTGGAACAGGGACAACTAAGCCCCAGCATTTT. Its protein is CASSGTGTTKPQHF.